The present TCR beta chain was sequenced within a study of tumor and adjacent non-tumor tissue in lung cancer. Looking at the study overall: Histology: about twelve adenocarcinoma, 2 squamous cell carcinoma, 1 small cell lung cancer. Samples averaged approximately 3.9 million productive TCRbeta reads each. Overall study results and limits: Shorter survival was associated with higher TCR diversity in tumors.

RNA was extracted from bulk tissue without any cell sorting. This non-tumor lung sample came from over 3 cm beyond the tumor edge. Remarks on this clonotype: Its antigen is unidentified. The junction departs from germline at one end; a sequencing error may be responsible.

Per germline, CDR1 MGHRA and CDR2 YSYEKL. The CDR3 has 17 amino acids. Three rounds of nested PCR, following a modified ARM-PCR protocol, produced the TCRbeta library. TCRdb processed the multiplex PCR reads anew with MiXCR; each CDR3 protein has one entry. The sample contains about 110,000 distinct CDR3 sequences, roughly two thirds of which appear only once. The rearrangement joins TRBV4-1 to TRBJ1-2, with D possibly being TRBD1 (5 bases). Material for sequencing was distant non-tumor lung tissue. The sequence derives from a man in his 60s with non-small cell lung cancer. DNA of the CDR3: TGTGTCAGCAGCCAAACCACCGGTATCGGACAATCGCCGGGCTACACCTTC. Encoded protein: CVSSQTTGIGQSPGYTF.